The clone carrying this TCR beta chain has more than one count but fewer than ten. Its antigen is unidentified. This sample was taken from a study of Graves' ophthalmopathy and Graves' hyperthyroidism. Across the study: Stable hyperthyroidism denotes an absence of ophthalmopathy throughout 18 months of follow-up.

Study-wide findings and caveats: Discriminating ophthalmopathy from stable hyperthyroidism, a 13-signature model attained a sensitivity of about 88% and a specificity of approximately 81%.

Beta-chain TCR CDR3 regions were amplified from RNA transcripts. First-round RT-PCR employed HTBI primers, with a second-round multiplex PCR after it. TCRdb re-called the multiplex PCR reads with MiXCR, one entry per CDR3 protein. The sample carries around 520,000 distinct CDR3 sequences, under 45% recorded once. Exclusion criteria comprised other autoimmune diseases, uncontrolled infections, pregnancy or lactation in patients. The diagnosis was founded upon clinical symptoms, serum thyroxine, TRAb, thyroid ultrasound and orbital computed tomography. The CDR3 extends over 17 amino acids. CDR1 and CDR2 (germline): MNHEY, SVGAGI. Trimming removed 5 bases from V and 0 bases from J, with 19 bases in between.

Sequenced sample: peripheral blood or thyroid tissue (not recorded which). The clonotype originates from an adult man with Graves' hyperthyroidism. The chain links TRBV6-5 to TRBJ1-1; D is possibly TRBD1 (5 bases). The CDR3 DNA reads TGTGCCAGCAGTGAAGGTCCAGGGTCGGGTATGAACACTGAAGCTTTCTTT. Protein product: CASSEGPGSGMNTEAFF.